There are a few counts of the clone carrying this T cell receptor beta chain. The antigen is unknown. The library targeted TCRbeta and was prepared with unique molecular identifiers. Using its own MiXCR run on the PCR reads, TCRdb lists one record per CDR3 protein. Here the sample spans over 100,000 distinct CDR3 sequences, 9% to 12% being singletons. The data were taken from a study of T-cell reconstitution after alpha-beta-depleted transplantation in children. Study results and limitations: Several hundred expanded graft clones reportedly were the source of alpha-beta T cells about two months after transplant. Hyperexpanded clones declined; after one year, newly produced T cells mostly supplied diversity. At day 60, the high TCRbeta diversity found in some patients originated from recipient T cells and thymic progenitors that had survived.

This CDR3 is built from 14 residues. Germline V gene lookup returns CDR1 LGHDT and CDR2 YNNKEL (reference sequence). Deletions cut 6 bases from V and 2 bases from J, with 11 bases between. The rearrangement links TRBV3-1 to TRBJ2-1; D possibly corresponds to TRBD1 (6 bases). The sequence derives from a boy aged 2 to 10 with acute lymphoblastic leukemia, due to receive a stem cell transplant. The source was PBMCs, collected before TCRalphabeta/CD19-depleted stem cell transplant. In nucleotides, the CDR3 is TGTGCCAGCAGTCCCCAGGGGACCTACAATGAGCAGTTCTTC. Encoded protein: CASSPQGTYNEQFF.